The rows below give T cell receptor beta chains drawn from one sample of a study of cytomegalovirus exposure and HLA in healthy donors. Sequencing was performed with immunoSEQ multiplex PCR; in TCRdb, only in-frame clones are kept and a portion is missing. The data show about 170,000 clones, 80% to 90% seen once. The material sequenced was PBMCs. The receptors were gathered from a man between 25 and 39 years old in good health and CMV-seropositive. Both conserved end residues are part of each CDR3. Fields, in order: clone size, V gene, J gene, D gene, CDR3 protein, CDR3 DNA. The D gene is left open where the match is weak. Rows may omit the clone size; those that give it use once, few, many or a size class.

>-|TRBV10-3|TRBJ1-5|-
CAISEGQIYSNQPQHF
TGTGCCATCAGTGAAGGACAGATTTATAGCAATCAGCCCCAGCATTTT
>-|TRBV4-1|TRBJ1-5|TRBD1
CASSYRTGAPNQPQHF
TGCGCCAGCAGCTACCGGACAGGCGCGCCCAATCAGCCCCAGCATTTT
>-|TRBV5-1|TRBJ2-1|TRBD2
CASSLGGSSGNEQFF
TGCGCCAGCAGCTTGGGTGGTTCTAGCGGGAATGAGCAGTTCTTC
>-|TRBV4-3|TRBJ2-5|TRBD1
CASSQGTGGREGETQYF
TGCGCCAGCAGCCAAGGGACAGGGGGACGGGAGGGAGAGACCCAGTACTTC
>-|TRBV7-9|TRBJ1-2|-
CASSLGQANYGYTF
TGTGCCAGCAGCTTAGGTCAGGCTAACTATGGCTACACCTTC
>-|TRBV21-1|TRBJ1-1|-
CASSRHRASTEAFF
TGTGCCAGCAGCAGGCACAGGGCGAGCACTGAAGCTTTCTTT
>-|TRBV5-1|TRBJ1-1|-
CASSLDGQGNTEAFF
TGCGCCAGCAGCTTGGACGGTCAGGGGAACACTGAAGCTTTCTTT
>-|TRBV2|TRBJ1-2|TRBD1
CASLDRGSTFGYTF
TGTGCCAGCCTTGACAGGGGGTCGACCTTTGGCTACACCTTC
>-|TRBV7-2|TRBJ2-1|-
CASSSLNVLYNEQFF
TGTGCCAGCAGCTCACTTAATGTCCTCTACAATGAGCAGTTCTTC
>few|TRBV4-1|TRBJ1-1|-
CASSLRDKSVNTEAFF
TGCGCCAGCAGCCTCCGCGACAAGTCGGTTAACACTGAAGCTTTCTTT
>-|TRBV9|TRBJ2-1|TRBD2
CASSSGLAGFNEQFF
TGTGCCAGCAGCTCGGGACTAGCGGGTTTCAATGAGCAGTTCTTC
>-|TRBV4-3|TRBJ2-6|TRBD1
CASSPSLGQVRSGANVLTF
TGCGCCAGCAGCCCTTCTTTAGGACAGGTGAGATCTGGGGCCAACGTCCTGACTTTC
>-|TRBV5-1|TRBJ2-1|-
CASSYLTSSGYNEQFF
TGCGCCAGCAGCTATCTAACTAGCTCGGGTTACAATGAGCAGTTCTTC
>-|TRBV5-5|TRBJ2-7|-
CASSPRTLGYEQYF
TGTGCCAGCAGCCCTAGGACTCTTGGATACGAGCAGTACTTC
>-|TRBV5-1|TRBJ2-1|TRBD2
CASSLAASGRNEQFF
TGCGCCAGCAGCTTGGCCGCTAGCGGGAGGAATGAGCAGTTCTTC
>-|TRBV9|TRBJ2-3|-
CASSVGFSGGNTDTQYF
TGTGCCAGCAGCGTAGGTTTTTCGGGCGGGAACACAGATACGCAGTATTTT
>-|TRBV19|TRBJ2-4|TRBD2
CASSILMRDYQKIQYF
TGTGCCAGTAGTATACTAATGAGGGACTATCAAAAGATTCAGTACTTC
>-|TRBV7-8|TRBJ1-3|TRBD1
CASSLLTGWGNTIYF
TGTGCCAGCAGCCTCCTGACAGGGTGGGGAAACACCATATATTTT
>-|TRBV18|TRBJ1-4|-
CASSRLSQGGPPELFF
TGTGCCAGCTCCCGCCTCTCCCAGGGAGGACCTCCGGAACTGTTTTTT
>once|TRBV11-2|TRBJ2-1|-
CASSLGFYNEQFF
TGTGCCAGCAGCTTGGGCTTCTACAATGAGCAGTTCTTC
>-|TRBV7-9|TRBJ2-3|-
CASSLYTDTQYF
TGTGCCAGCAGCTTGTACACAGATACGCAGTATTTT
>-|TRBV5-6|TRBJ2-1|TRBD1
CASSLIGTGGDEQFF
TGTGCCAGCAGCTTGATAGGGACAGGGGGGGATGAGCAGTTCTTC
>once|TRBV7-2|TRBJ2-5|TRBD2
CASSLAGGSETQYF
TGTGCCAGCAGCTTAGCGGGAGGGTCAGAGACCCAGTACTTC
>-|TRBV9|TRBJ2-2|TRBD2
CASSVGGGRALTGELFF
TGTGCCAGCAGCGTAGGGGGCGGGAGGGCCCTCACCGGGGAGCTGTTTTTT
>few|TRBV27|TRBJ1-4|TRBD1
CASSGGTGNEKLFF
TGTGCCAGCAGCGGGGGGACAGGGAATGAAAAACTGTTTTTT
>-|TRBV29-1|TRBJ2-1|-
CSVVEAGVEQFF
TGCAGCGTTGTCGAGGCAGGGGTTGAGCAGTTCTTC
>-|TRBV28|TRBJ2-5|-
CASSFAAETQYF
TGTGCCAGCAGTTTTGCTGCGGAGACCCAGTACTTC
>once|TRBV15|TRBJ1-2|TRBD1
CATSRVTGANYGYTF
TGTGCCACCAGCAGAGTAACAGGGGCTAACTATGGCTACACCTTC
>-|TRBV4-2|TRBJ2-3|TRBD2
CASSPDTRLASTDTQYF
TGTGCCAGCAGCCCGGACACCCGACTAGCTAGCACAGATACGCAGTATTTT
>-|TRBV6-5|TRBJ2-3|-
CASSYPGSDTQYF
TGTGCCAGCAGTTACCCGGGGTCAGATACGCAGTATTTT
>-|TRBV13|TRBJ1-1|-
CASSPTGTKDTEAFF
TGTGCCAGCAGCCCCACCGGGACAAAGGACACTGAAGCTTTCTTT
>-|TRBV25-1|TRBJ2-5|TRBD1
CASSPGHRDSVEQYF
TGTGCCAGCAGTCCCGGACACCGGGACAGTGTTGAGCAGTACTTC
>-|TRBV4-1|TRBJ1-5|TRBD1
CASSAWGQGNQPQHF
TGCGCCAGCAGCGCGTGGGGACAGGGAAATCAGCCCCAGCATTTT
>-|TRBV19|TRBJ2-1|-
CASSIGASVSSYNEQFF
TGTGCCAGTAGTATAGGGGCCTCAGTTAGCTCCTACAATGAGCAGTTCTTC
>-|TRBV7-9|TRBJ1-2|TRBD1
CSSSLPGGNGYTF
TGTTCCAGCAGCTTACCAGGGGGAAATGGCTACACCTTC
>-|TRBV7-2|TRBJ1-2|TRBD1
CASSLAGTGDYGYTF
TGTGCCAGCAGCTTAGCAGGGACAGGGGACTATGGCTACACCTTC
>-|TRBV7-9|TRBJ1-2|TRBD1
CASSPTLGQGVYGYTF
TGTGCCAGCAGCCCAACTCTGGGACAGGGGGTCTATGGCTACACCTTC
>-|TRBV5-1|TRBJ2-7|-
CASSWGQGYEQYF
TGCGCCAGCAGCTGGGGCCAGGGTTACGAGCAGTACTTC
>-|TRBV19|TRBJ2-1|TRBD1
CASSNTGTGVWGEQFF
TGTGCCAGTAGTAATACCGGGACAGGGGTCTGGGGTGAGCAGTTCTTC
>-|TRBV5-5|TRBJ2-1|-
CASSLEAISLDEQFF
TGTGCCAGCAGCTTGGAAGCTATCTCCCTGGATGAGCAGTTCTTC
>-|TRBV5-4|TRBJ2-2|TRBD1
CASRHGQGRHTGELFF
TGTGCCAGCAGGCATGGACAGGGTAGGCACACCGGGGAGCTGTTTTTT
>-|TRBV7-2|TRBJ2-7|TRBD1
CASSLSTGQRIGYEQYF
TGTGCCAGCAGCTTGTCGACGGGACAGAGAATAGGCTACGAGCAGTACTTC
>once|TRBV20-1|TRBJ1-2|-
CSARTPYGYTF
TGCAGTGCTAGGACACCCTATGGCTACACCTTC
>-|TRBV11-1|TRBJ2-3|-
CASSFRSIGTDTQYF
TGTGCCAGCAGCTTTAGGAGTATCGGCACAGATACGCAGTATTTT
>-|TRBV19|TRBJ2-7|TRBD2
CASSKNGLAGSWYEQYF
TGTGCCAGTAGTAAAAACGGGCTAGCGGGGTCATGGTACGAGCAGTACTTC
>-|TRBV19|TRBJ2-2|TRBD1
CASLSRDRGDTGELFF
TGTGCCAGCTTGTCCCGGGACAGGGGAGACACCGGGGAGCTGTTTTTT
>-|TRBV5-1|TRBJ1-1|TRBD1
CASRPTEYRGLNTEAFF
TGCGCCAGCCGCCCGACCGAATACAGGGGACTGAACACTGAAGCTTTCTTT
>-|TRBV5-1|TRBJ2-3|TRBD2
CASRLWDGRTDTQYF
TGCGCCAGCAGGTTATGGGACGGGAGGACAGATACGCAGTATTTT
>-|TRBV5-4|TRBJ1-1|TRBD1
CASSLQGAGRNTEAFF
TGTGCCAGCAGCCTACAGGGGGCGGGTAGGAACACTGAAGCTTTCTTT
>-|TRBV6-5|TRBJ2-1|TRBD2
CASSYSGTSVDEQFF
TGTGCCAGCAGTTACTCGGGGACTAGCGTGGACGAGCAGTTCTTC
>-|TRBV7-6|TRBJ2-1|-
CASSLTERDNEQFF
TGTGCCAGCAGCTTAACGGAGAGGGACAATGAGCAGTTCTTC
>-|TRBV5-1|TRBJ1-2|TRBD1
CASSLKGQAHYGYTF
TGCGCCAGCAGCTTGAAGGGACAGGCGCACTATGGCTACACCTTC
>-|TRBV11-3|TRBJ2-1|-
CASNPTGKSYNEQFF
TGTGCCAGCAACCCAACAGGGAAATCCTACAATGAGCAGTTCTTC
>-|TRBV5-1|TRBJ1-2|TRBD1
CASSLGDRGRGYTF
TGCGCCAGCAGCCTGGGGGACAGGGGCCGGGGCTACACCTTC
>-|TRBV7-9|TRBJ2-5|TRBD2
CASSFSGSETQYF
TGTGCCAGCAGTTTTAGCGGGAGCGAGACCCAGTACTTC